These 13 T cell receptor beta chains came from one sample sequenced in a study of blood T cell repertoires in COVID-19 (TCRdb year 2020). Receptors were amplified or captured by the immunoSEQ multiplex PCR assay. The source is immuneACCESS, and TCRdb retained only in-frame sequences with V and J called. Part of the clones is not carried over; for the studies checked, unresolved V genes explain less than half of this, and the remainder is unexplained. The sample table contains about 220,000 clones; only one count was recorded for about 90% of them. The ten largest clonotypes hold approximately 14% of the sample. Sample: PBMCs or T cells enriched from blood (not recorded which). The receptors shown here come from a woman in her forties or fifties with acute COVID-19.

The CDR3 reads CSVEVTGIGQETQYF. CDR3 in DNA: TGCAGCGTTGAAGTGACAGGGATCGGGCAAGAGACCCAGTACTTC. V is TRBV29-1 and J is TRBJ2-5, with 7 bases that match TRBD1. Germline values: CDR1 SQVTM, CDR2 ANQGSEA. The CDR3 loop spans 15 amino acids. V lost 1 base and J lost 2; bases outside the gene matches: 7.

The chain links TRBV28 to TRBJ2-5; 11 nucleotides line up with TRBD1. The V gene end was trimmed by 7 bases and the J gene end by 5 bases; junction bases not matched to a gene: 12. This CDR3 comprises 16 residues. CDR1 and CDR2 (germline): MDHEN, SYDVKM. The CDR3 reads CASTPPRTGGRETQYF. DNA of the CDR3: TGTGCCAGCACCCCCCCAAGGACAGGGGGCCGTGAGACCCAGTACTTC.

This sequence joins TRBV6-5 and TRBJ2-1, with 7 bases that match TRBD2. The CDR3 covers 14 residues. Per germline, CDR1 MNHEY and CDR2 SVGAGI. The V gene end was trimmed by 8 bases and the J gene end by 1 base; junction bases not matched to a gene: 5. The CDR3 DNA sequence: TGTGCCAGCCGGGCGGGAGCTTCCTACAATGAGCAGTTCTTC. It encodes CASRAGASYNEQFF.

This chain links TRBV27 with TRBJ1-5; D is uncertain. CDR1 MNHEY and CDR2 SMNVEV come from the germline V gene (reference sequence). The ends were cut back, 6 bases at V and 1 base at J, with 10 bases in the middle. This CDR3 region has 14 residues. The CDR3 region has the DNA TGTGCCAGCAGACTAACCGGGAGCAATCAGCCCCAGCATTTT. The encoded protein is CASRLTGSNQPQHF.

V and J are TRBV7-3 and TRBJ1-1; TRBD1 might be the D (5 bases). The CDR3 has 15 amino acids. Germline V gene data show CDR1 as SGHTA and CDR2 as FQGTGA. The V and J ends lost 0 bases and 7 bases respectively, with 15 bases between them. CDR3 DNA sequence: TGTGCCAGCAGCTTAACGGGTGGAGGGGTGGGTGAAGCTTTCTTT. Translation gives CASSLTGGGVGEAFF.

This chain joins TRBV18 and TRBJ1-5; D is unclear. V lost 6 bases to trimming and J lost 11 bases, with 11 bases between them. Germline V gene lookup returns CDR1 KGHSH and CDR2 LQKENI. CDR3 size: 11 residues. Here the CDR3 reads CASSQEVAQHF. The CDR3 coding sequence is TGTGCCAGCTCCCAGGAGGTGGCCCAGCATTTT. The full variable domain, its missing parts supplied by reference TRBV18 and TRBJ1-5, is NAGVMQNPRHLVRRRGQEARLRCSPMKGHSHVYWYRQLPEEGLKFMVYLQKENIIDESGMPKERFSAEFPKEGPSILRIQQVVRGDSAAYFCASSQEVAQHFGDGTRLSIL.

This chain links TRBV19 with TRBJ2-7; perhaps TRBD1 as D (6 bases). The germline gives CDR1 LNHDA, CDR2 SQIVND (reference sequence). CDR3 length: 14 residues. With 2 bases removed from V and 2 bases from J, the gap between germline ends came to 10 bases. This CDR3 reads CASSIFGTTYEQYF. In DNA, the CDR3 is TGTGCCAGTAGTATATTTGGGACAACCTACGAGCAGTACTTC.

V is TRBV7-8 and J is TRBJ2-1; 13 bases are a match to TRBD2. V trimming: 4 bases; J trimming: 6 bases; junction bases outside the gene matches: 6. This CDR3 contains 16 residues. Germline V gene data show CDR1 as SGHVS and CDR2 as FQNEAQ. The CDR3 sequence is CASSSGLAGVGNEQFF. For the CDR3, the DNA is TGTGCCAGCAGCTCAGGACTAGCGGGAGTTGGCAATGAGCAGTTCTTC.

The genes are TRBV7-2 and TRBJ1-3; D gene ambiguous. This CDR3 has 15 residues. Germline-derived CDR1 and CDR2 are SGHTA and FQGNSA. Trimming took 4 bases from V and 0 from J, leaving 10 bases between them. The CDR3 sequence is CASSSSVHSGNTIYF. The CDR3 DNA follows: TGTGCCAGCAGCTCAAGCGTTCACTCTGGAAACACCATATATTTT. The full variable domain, its missing parts supplied by reference TRBV7-2 and TRBJ1-3, is GAGVSQSPSNKVTEKGKDVELRCDPISGHTALYWYRQSLGQGLEFLIYFQGNSAPDKSGLPSDRFSAERTGGSVSTLTIQRTQQEDSAVYLCASSSSVHSGNTIYFGEGSWLTVV.

The chain couples TRBV19 to TRBJ2-6; TRBD1 is a possible D gene (6 bases). Looked up from germline, CDR1 is LNHDA and CDR2 is SQIVND (reference sequence). The CDR3 totals 16 residues. V lost 5 bases and J 1 base, leaving 12 bases between the germline ends. For the CDR3, the DNA is TGTGCCAGTAGTCCGGACAGTAGTTCTGGGGCCAACGTCCTGACTTTC. Translating gives CASSPDSSSGANVLTF.

The CDR3 here is CASSLLATSTDTQYF. CDR3 sequence (DNA): TGTGCCAGCAGTTTACTAGCAACTAGCACAGATACGCAGTATTTT. The chain is built from TRBV28 and TRBJ2-3, with D perhaps TRBD2 (5 bases). The CDR3 has 15 amino acids. Between the trimmed V and J ends, which lost 2 bases and 0 bases, there was a span of 9 bases. CDR1 MDHEN and CDR2 SYDVKM come from the germline V gene.

V is TRBV7-2 and J is TRBJ2-5, with TRBD2 matching 13 bases. The CDR3 length is 16 residues. CDR1 is SGHTA and CDR2 is FQGNSA in the germline V gene. The V and J ends lost 5 bases and 5 bases, in that order; junction bases with no gene match: 8. The CDR3 nucleotides are TGTGCCAGCAGCCCGCGGACTAGCGGGAGCCGGGAGACCCAGTACTTC. Translated: CASSPRTSGSRETQYF.

The J gene is TRBJ2-7, the V gene TRBV11-2; the D gene is possibly TRBD2 (6 bases). V was trimmed by 5 bases and J by 9 bases, leaving 23 bases between them. The CDR3 has 15 residues. The germline gives CDR1 SGHAT, CDR2 FQNNGV. The CDR3 DNA sequence: TGTGCCAGCAGCCCTGGTGGGGTGTCCGTGGGGGGGCAGTACTTC. Its protein product is CASSPGGVSVGGQYF.